A selection of T cell receptor beta chains follows, all from one sample in a study of T cells in Graves' hyperthyroidism and ophthalmopathy. MiXCR was run by TCRdb on the multiplex PCR reads, yielding one entry per CDR3 protein. This sample yields some 350,000 distinct CDR3 sequences, of which around 15% are seen a single time; about 21% belongs to the top ten. The sequenced material came from blood. These receptors all come from a woman aged 55 to 70 with Graves' ophthalmopathy. Both conserved end residues are part of each CDR3. Each record gives: CDR3 DNA, CDR3 protein, V gene, J gene, clone size, D gene, CDR3 length. D genes are given only for firm matches. Clone size is shown for a subset of rows, as once, few, many or a class of expanded clone.

TGTGCCAGCAGTTACTCTGGTGGGGCTAATGAAAAACTGTTTTTT	CASSYSGGANEKLFF	TRBV6-5	TRBJ1-4	.	.	15
TGTGCCAGCAGCTCAGGGTCTTATAATTCACCCCTCCACTTT	CASSSGSYNSPLHF	TRBV7-8	TRBJ1-6	many	.	14
TGTGCCAGCAGCCTTCTTGCGGGGAGAGGCGGTCAGCCCCAGCATTTT	CASSLLAGRGGQPQHF	TRBV12-3/TRBV12-4	TRBJ1-5	.	.	16
TGTGCCAGCAGCCGGGACAGGGGGTCGTATCAGCCCCAGCATTTT	CASSRDRGSYQPQHF	TRBV28	TRBJ1-5	few	TRBD1	15
TGTGCCAGCAGCCTTCTTGCAACTAATGAAAAACTGTTTTTT	CASSLLATNEKLFF	TRBV9	TRBJ1-4	.	.	14
TGTGCCTGGAGCCTAGCTAGCGGCTACGAGCAGTACTTC	CAWSLASGYEQYF	TRBV30	TRBJ2-7	many	TRBD2	13
TGCGCCAGCAGCATTACCGGGACGAACACTGAAGCTTTCTTT	CASSITGTNTEAFF	TRBV5-1	TRBJ1-1	many	.	14
TGCAGCGCTACAGCCCCGATCACCGGGGAGCTGTTTTTT	CSATAPITGELFF	TRBV29-1	TRBJ2-2	.	.	13
TGTGCCACACAGGGTTACGAAAGCAATCAGCCCCAGCATTTT	CATQGYESNQPQHF	TRBV24-1	TRBJ1-5	many	.	14
TGCAGCGTTGACGCTATTCTGGGACAGGGGTGGGAGACCCAGTACTTC	CSVDAILGQGWETQYF	TRBV29-1	TRBJ2-5	once	TRBD1	16
TGCGCCAGCAGTCGAGGGGTAGGAGAGACCCAGTACTTC	CASSRGVGETQYF	TRBV10-2	TRBJ2-5	few	.	13
TGCAGTGTTCCAGATGCGGGAGGGCCGGACAATGAGCAGTTCTTC	CSVPDAGGPDNEQFF	TRBV20-1	TRBJ2-1	many	TRBD2	15
TGTGCCAGCACCGGGCAGGGGGCTGGGGCCAACGTCCTGACTTTC	CASTGQGAGANVLTF	TRBV2	TRBJ2-6	many	TRBD1	15
TGTGCCAGCAGTGAAGGTTTAGGGGGAGGTCAGCCCCAGCATTTT	CASSEGLGGGQPQHF	TRBV6-1	TRBJ1-5	few	.	15
TGTGCCAGCAGCCAAGGTTGGTCCGGGACAGGGCTTCGAAATGAGCAGTTCTTC	CASSQGWSGTGLRNEQFF	TRBV4-2	TRBJ2-1	.	TRBD1	18
TGTGCCAGCAGCTCGACTAGCGGGAGACCCTACAATGAGCAGTTCTTC	CASSSTSGRPYNEQFF	TRBV28	TRBJ2-1	many	TRBD2	16
TGCGCCAGCAGCGCGGATCCGGGACAGGGACCAGATACGCAGTATTTT	CASSADPGQGPDTQYF	TRBV5-1	TRBJ2-3	.	TRBD1	16